Listed below are T cell receptor beta chains from one sample, sequenced in a study of blood T cell repertoires in COVID-19. The repertoire was sequenced with immunoSEQ multiplex PCR; TCRdb's copy has only in-frame clones and lacks some. This table holds fewer than 200,000 clones, about 87% found once. The specimen was peripheral blood. The receptor source for this set is a man aged 55 to 69 with acute or convalescent COVID-19. The conserved cysteine and the conserved F or W are not part of the CDR3 here. The size entry is marked missing in some rows and otherwise reads once, few, many or a size class.

V gene,clone size,J gene,CDR3 protein
TRBV4-3,-,TRBJ1-2,ASSRQDSSYGYT
TRBV9,-,TRBJ2-3,ASSAAGTGLTDTQY
TRBV19,-,TRBJ1-4,ASSIRGQAYAGEKLF
TRBV6-5,-,TRBJ2-3,ASSPGTGVDTQY
TRBV19,-,TRBJ2-2,ASSIATDTGELF
TRBV6-6,-,TRBJ1-1,ASTRSGAEAF
TRBV5-1,-,TRBJ2-6,ASSLRLAGRSGANVLT
TRBV28,-,TRBJ1-5,ASSRLDREDQPQH
TRBV5-5,-,TRBJ2-2,ASSQGLAGETNTGELF
TRBV5-1,once,TRBJ2-1,ASSLVFDNEQF
TRBV29-1,-,TRBJ1-1,SVGRGQGASEAF
TRBV5-1,once,TRBJ2-2,ASTGGANTGELF
TRBV10-1,-,TRBJ1-5,ASSAGYNQPQH
TRBV5-6,few,TRBJ2-1,ASSKPGLAGLDNEQF
TRBV2,once,TRBJ1-2,ASSEGGQGSYGYT
TRBV21-1,-,TRBJ2-1,ASRRERERQIRGSSYNEQF
TRBV9,-,TRBJ2-7,ASSVAGSVSYEQY
TRBV6-5,once,TRBJ1-2,ASRDGRQAVGYT
TRBV30,once,TRBJ1-6,ASLGQYNSPLH
TRBV9,once,TRBJ2-3,ASSALAGGRGTDTQY
TRBV7-2,-,TRBJ1-2,ASSFSLYGYT
TRBV14,-,TRBJ2-3,ASSRALTDTQY
TRBV3-1/TRBV3-2,-,TRBJ1-4,ASSLPTGTGGEKLF
TRBV30,-,TRBJ2-5,AWSLLGTGNGETQY
TRBV7-9,once,TRBJ1-5,ASSLGSGNQPQH
TRBV7-7,-,TRBJ2-5,ASSQGSGGGKETQY
TRBV7-8,once,TRBJ1-2,ASSSRGGYT